The 32 T cell receptor beta chains listed next were all sequenced from one sample in a study of cytomegalovirus exposure and HLA in healthy donors. PCR was performed using 60 Vbeta and 13 Jbeta primers. Assay: immunoSEQ multiplex PCR; the TCRdb copy retains only in-frame clones and omits some. The table has under 130,000 clones, approximately 81% seen once. Input material: PBMCs. All receptors derive from a man aged 25 to 45 in good health and CMV-seronegative.

Only a few counts were recorded for this clone. The CDR3 here is CASSYRGSTDTQYF. The CDR3 DNA reads as TGTGCCAGCAGTTACAGGGGGAGCACAGATACGCAGTATTTT. J is TRBJ2-3 and V is TRBV6-5; D is possibly TRBD1 (6 bases). The V gene lost 2 bases and the J gene lost 0 bases, with 6 bases spanning the gap. CDR1 is MNHEY and CDR2 is SVGAGI in the germline V gene. The CDR3 covers 14 residues.

The rearrangement uses TRBV30 and TRBJ2-5, with 8 nucleotides matching TRBD1. Germline CDR1 reads GTSNPN; CDR2 reads SVGIG (reference sequence). This CDR3 has 15 amino acids. The V segment lost 2 bases and the J segment 9 bases; nucleotides outside the gene matches: 14. The CDR3 protein is CAWSTTGVMGESQYF. CDR3 DNA: TGTGCCTGGAGTACGACAGGGGTTATGGGGGAGTCCCAGTACTTC. Full variable domain (outside the CDR3, taken from reference TRBV30 and TRBJ2-5): SQTIHQWPATLVQPVGSPLSLECTVEGTSNPNLYWYRQAAGRGLQLLFYSVGIGQISSEVPQNLSASRPQDRQFILSSKKLLLSDSGFYLCAWSTTGVMGESQYFGPGTRLLVL.

This clone showed up just a few times. The chain's CDR3 is CASSLSPGGLSPPQHF. In DNA, the CDR3 is TGTGCCAGCAGCTTGTCCCCAGGGGGCCTTTCCCCGCCCCAGCATTTT. The V call is TRBV5-8, the J call TRBJ1-5; 8 nucleotides match TRBD1. This CDR3 has 16 residues. The V gene's germline CDR1 is SGHTS and CDR2 YDEGEE. The trim removed 1 base at V and 9 bases at J, leaving 12 bases unmatched. Combining the CDR3 with reference TRBV5-8 and TRBJ1-5 gives the whole variable domain EAGVTQSPTHLIKTRGQQATLRCSPISGHTSVYWYQQALGLGLQFLLWYDEGEERNRGNFPPRFSGRQFPNYSSELNVNALELEDSALYLCASSLSPGGLSPPQHFGDGTRLSIL.

V is TRBV27 and J is TRBJ1-2, with 9 bases aligning to TRBD1. The CDR3 totals 14 residues. CDR1 is MNHEY and CDR2 is SMNVEV in the germline V gene (reference sequence). Trimming took 2 bases from V and 8 from J; bases not matched to a gene: 6. In nucleotides, the CDR3 is TGTGCCAGCAGTTTAAGGGGACAGGGTAGAGGCTACACCTTC. Amino acid sequence: CASSLRGQGRGYTF.

The gene calls are TRBV6-5 and TRBJ1-4; D is undetermined. There are 13 residues in the CDR3. Trimming took 7 bases from V and 5 from J, leaving 11 bases between them. Germline-derived CDR1 and CDR2 are MNHEY and SVGAGI. CDR3 protein: CASKRPENEKLFF. The CDR3 DNA reads as TGTGCCAGCAAGCGGCCCGAGAATGAAAAACTGTTTTTT.

The chain is built from TRBV7-8 and TRBJ1-5; the D gene is possibly TRBD1 (5 bases). This CDR3 is built from 16 residues. V lost 5 bases, J lost 5 bases, and 19 bases lay in between. The germline CDR1 and CDR2 sequences are SGHVS and FQNEAQ. CDR3 sequence (DNA): TGTGCCAGCAGCCCGCTACAACGACAGTTATATCAGCCCCAGCATTTT. This gives the protein CASSPLQRQLYQPQHF.

The chain recombines TRBV28 with TRBJ2-1; possibly TRBD2 for D (5 bases). The CDR3 runs 13 residues. Germline-derived CDR1 and CDR2 are MDHEN and SYDVKM. V lost 5 bases to trimming and J lost 9 bases, with 14 bases between them. CDR3 sequence: CASSLTSSSEQFF. The CDR3, as DNA: TGTGCCAGCAGTCTCACTAGTTCCAGTGAGCAGTTCTTC. Complete variable domain (other parts from reference TRBV28 and TRBJ2-1): DVKVTQSSRYLVKRTGEKVFLECVQDMDHENMFWYRQDPGLGLRLIYFSYDVKMKEKGDIPEGYSVSREKKERFSLILESASTNQTSMYLCASSLTSSSEQFFGPGTRLTVL.

This sequence joins TRBV4-3 and TRBJ2-5; tentative D call: TRBD1 (5 bases). Trimming took 4 bases from V and 2 from J, leaving 8 bases between them. CDR3 size: 13 residues. CDR1 is LGHNA and CDR2 is YSLEER in the germline V gene. This CDR3 is CASSPGRQETQYF. The DNA for the CDR3 is TGCGCCAGCAGCCCAGGGCGGCAAGAGACCCAGTACTTC.

V is TRBV27 and J is TRBJ2-5, with a possible D match to TRBD2 (5 bases). CDR3 length: 16 amino acids. Trimming left V 5 bases short and J 2 bases short, with 18 bases between. CDR1 is MNHEY and CDR2 is SMNVEV in the germline V gene (reference sequence). Written as DNA, the CDR3 is TGTGCCAGCAGTCCGTCAATAGAAGCGGCTCAAGAGACCCAGTACTTC. Its protein product is CASSPSIEAAQETQYF.

The sample holds a few counts of this clone. This chain links TRBV29-1 with TRBJ1-4; D is unclear. CDR3 length: 13 residues. The germline gives CDR1 SQVTM, CDR2 ANQGSEA. Trimming shortened V by 7 bases and J by 8 bases, and 17 bases separated the two germline ends. CDR3 amino acids: CSALSHQREKLFF. CDR3 DNA sequence: TGCAGCGCACTGTCGCACCAGCGGGAAAAACTGTTTTTT.

J is TRBJ2-5 and V is TRBV2; 7 nucleotides match TRBD1. The CDR3 extends over 13 amino acids. Germline CDR1 reads SNHLY; CDR2 reads FYNNEI. After removal of 6 bases from V and 2 bases from J, the junction contained 3 bases not matched to a gene. The CDR3 region has the DNA TGTGCCAGCAGACCACAGGGGCAAGAGACCCAGTACTTC. It codes for CASRPQGQETQYF.

This clone was seen a few times. As DNA, the CDR3 is TGTGCCAGCAGGCGCAGGGTCTGGGAGACCCAGTACTTC. Translated, it gives CASRRRVWETQYF. The chain recombines TRBV27 with TRBJ2-5; a possible D gene is TRBD1 (5 bases). V was cut by 6 bases and J by 5 bases, with 13 bases left in between. The CDR3 has 13 amino acids. CDR1 and CDR2 (germline): MNHEY, SMNVEV (reference sequence).

This chain uses TRBV10-2 with TRBJ2-5; D unclear. CDR1 is WSHSY and CDR2 is SAAADI in the germline V gene. This CDR3 has 12 amino acids. V lost 2 bases and J lost 4, with 5 bases in between. The CDR3 nucleotides are TGCGCCAGCAGTGAGGTCGGAGAGACCCAGTACTTC. It encodes CASSEVGETQYF.

The V and J genes are TRBV7-2 and TRBJ1-2, with a possible D match to TRBD1 (6 bases). CDR3 length equals 19 residues. The ends were cut back, 4 bases at V and 4 bases at J, with 28 bases in the middle. Germline CDR1 and CDR2: SGHTA and FQGNSA. CDR3 sequence: CASSSRRTGFGGRGYGYTF. CDR3 sequence (DNA): TGTGCCAGCAGCTCGCGTCGAACTGGTTTCGGGGGGCGAGGCTATGGCTACACCTTC.

J is TRBJ1-2 and V is TRBV9; 7 bases agree with TRBD1. V was clipped by 5 bases and J by 4 bases; unmatched bases: 8. CDR1 and CDR2 (germline): SGDLS, YYNGEE. CDR3 length: 14 residues. CDR3 amino acids: CASSDQGVSYGYTF. DNA for the CDR3: TGTGCCAGCAGTGATCAGGGGGTTTCCTATGGCTACACCTTC.

This clone rates as medium-sized. V is TRBV9 and J is TRBJ1-1, with TRBD1 matching 11 bases. Germline CDR1 reads SGDLS; CDR2 reads YYNGEE. The CDR3 length is 15 residues. V dropped 3 bases and J dropped 5; count of bases not matched to a gene: 6. The CDR3 DNA reads as TGTGCCAGCAGCGGGACAGGGGGCGCGGGGACTGAAGCTTTCTTT. Its protein product is CASSGTGGAGTEAFF.

The chain joins TRBV28 to TRBJ2-1, with 8 bases aligning to TRBD2. The germline V gene encodes CDR1 MDHEN and CDR2 SYDVKM. V dropped 7 bases and J dropped 9; count of bases not matched to a gene: 14. The CDR3 contains 15 residues. The CDR3 region is CASTSRPAGVTEQFF. Written as DNA, the CDR3 is TGTGCCAGCACCTCCCGGCCAGCGGGAGTTACTGAGCAGTTCTTC.

This chain joins TRBV28 and TRBJ2-3; 7 bases fit TRBD1. The CDR3 is 13 residues long. Germline CDR1 MDHEN, CDR2 SYDVKM. Trimming took 4 bases from V and 4 from J; bases not matched to a gene: 2. CDR3 bases: TGTGCCAGCAGTTGGGGACAGCCAGATACGCAGTATTTT. Its protein product is CASSWGQPDTQYF.

This chain joins TRBV15 and TRBJ1-4; no clear D gene. V lost 2 bases and J lost 6, with 13 bases in between. Germline assignment: CDR1 LNHNV and CDR2 YYDKDF (reference sequence). CDR3 length: 15 residues. CDR3 nucleotides: TGTGCCACCAGCAGAACCGGGAGATGGGATGAAAAACTGTTTTTT. Translating it yields CATSRTGRWDEKLFF.

The chain couples TRBV5-6 to TRBJ1-4; the D is unclear. The CDR3 covers 13 residues. Trimming pared 0 bases from V and 12 bases from J, leaving 12 bases between. Germline V gene data show CDR1 as SGHDT and CDR2 as YYEEEE. As DNA, the CDR3 is TGTGCCAGCAGCTTGGCTCAGTTGAGGGAACTGTTTTTT. Protein product: CASSLAQLRELFF.

The V call is TRBV6-1, the J call TRBJ2-5; D uncertain. Per the germline V gene, CDR1 is MNHNS and CDR2 is SASEGT. This CDR3 region has 13 residues. The V end was cut by 8 bases, the J end by 4 bases, with 14 bases between. For the CDR3, the DNA is TGTGCCAGCGTCCGGCCCCGGGTAGAGACCCAGTACTTC. Its translation: CASVRPRVETQYF.

The V call is TRBV6-5, the J call TRBJ1-4, with D perhaps matching TRBD1 (6 bases). Germline assignment: CDR1 MNHEY and CDR2 SVGAGI. CDR3 length equals 14 residues. V lost 7 bases and J 0 bases, leaving 9 bases between the germline ends. CDR3 region: CASKRTATNEKLFF. Here the CDR3 DNA reads TGTGCCAGCAAAAGGACAGCAACTAATGAAAAACTGTTTTTT.

V is TRBV6-5 and J is TRBJ2-1, with TRBD2 as a possible D gene (5 bases). The CDR3 is 13 residues long. Germline CDR1 reads MNHEY; CDR2 reads SVGAGI. Trimming shortened V by 4 bases and J by 4 bases, and 8 bases separated the two germline ends. CDR3 residues: CASSSRGYNEQFF. CDR3 DNA sequence: TGTGCCAGCAGTTCCCGAGGGTACAATGAGCAGTTCTTC.

The chain combines TRBV28 with TRBJ2-1, with D possibly TRBD2 on 6 matching bases. The V gene's germline CDR1 is MDHEN and CDR2 SYDVKM. The ends were cut back, 6 bases at V and 6 bases at J, with 18 bases in the middle. The CDR3 is 15 residues long. The CDR3 loop is CASSPTGTFSNEQFF. The CDR3 DNA sequence: TGTGCCAGCAGCCCCACCGGGACTTTCTCCAATGAGCAGTTCTTC.

In this sample, this clone turned up a few times. V gene TRBV7-2 combines with J gene TRBJ2-7, with D maybe TRBD2 (6 bases). The V gene's germline CDR1 is SGHTA and CDR2 FQGNSA. The V end lost 2 bases, the J end lost 4 bases, and 6 bases lay between the germline ends. The CDR3 contains 12 residues. In nucleotides, the CDR3 is TGTGCCAGCAGCTTACGGGGGTACGAGCAGTACTTC. Its translation: CASSLRGYEQYF.

The rearrangement links TRBV30 to TRBJ1-4; D unresolved. The CDR3 is made up of 11 amino acids. Germline V gives CDR1 GTSNPN, CDR2 SVGIG (reference sequence). The germline V and J ends were trimmed by 0 bases and 14 bases, with 10 bases remaining between them. CDR3 sequence: CAWSVSGPLFF. The CDR3 DNA reads TGTGCCTGGAGTGTAAGCGGACCGCTGTTTTTT.

V is TRBV11-2 and J is TRBJ1-2; D perhaps matches TRBD1 (6 bases). The V gene's germline CDR1 is SGHAT and CDR2 FQNNGV. The CDR3 is 13 residues long. V gave up 0 bases and J gave up 7 bases, with 9 bases separating them. CDR3 bases: TGTGCCAGCAGCTTAGAAGGGGGTGGTGGCTACACCTTC. Its translation: CASSLEGGGGYTF.

The rearrangement joins TRBV19 to TRBJ1-2, with 12 bases matching TRBD1. Germline loops: CDR1 LNHDA, CDR2 SQIVND (reference sequence). The CDR3 spans 13 residues. J gave up 8 bases and V 5 bases, and 3 bases lay outside the gene matches. The CDR3 loop reads CASSPGTGGGYTF. The CDR3 DNA sequence: TGTGCCAGTAGTCCCGGGACAGGGGGCGGCTACACCTTC.

The chain recombines TRBV9 with TRBJ2-7; D uncertain. The CDR3 is made up of 16 amino acids. Trimming stripped 0 bases from V and 1 base from J, with 14 bases between. Per germline, CDR1 SGDLS and CDR2 YYNGEE. The CDR3 DNA reads as TGTGCCAGCAGCGTAGCTCAGTATAACGCTTCCTACGAGCAGTACTTC. Translating gives CASSVAQYNASYEQYF.

This chain joins TRBV9 and TRBJ2-7; TRBD1 aligns across 8 bases. J gave up 2 bases and V 0 bases, and 4 bases lay outside the gene matches. Germline-derived CDR1 and CDR2 are SGDLS and YYNGEE. The CDR3 has 15 amino acids. CDR3 loop: CASSVDGTGAYEQYF. CDR3 nucleotides: TGTGCCAGCAGCGTAGACGGGACAGGAGCCTACGAGCAGTACTTC. Full variable domain (remainder filled in from reference TRBV9 and TRBJ2-7): DSGVTQTPKHLITATGQRVTLRCSPRSGDLSVYWYQQSLDQGLQFLIQYYNGEERAKGNILERFSAQQFPDLHSELNLSSLELGDSALYFCASSVDGTGAYEQYFGPGTRLTVT.

This clone was picked up a small number of times. The V gene is TRBV5-1, the J gene TRBJ2-3, with D uncertain. The CDR3 contains 15 residues. Trimming left V 0 bases short and J 1 base short, with 9 bases between. Germline V gene data show CDR1 as SGHRS and CDR2 as YFSETQ. The chain's CDR3 is CASSLDSPRTDTQYF. CDR3 DNA sequence: TGCGCCAGCAGCTTGGACAGTCCCCGCACAGATACGCAGTATTTT.

This clone was counted a few times. This chain joins TRBV28 and TRBJ1-2, with D tentatively TRBD1 (6 bases). CDR3 length equals 12 residues. The V end lost 9 bases, the J end lost 2 bases, and 10 bases lay between the germline ends. In germline, CDR1 is MDHEN, CDR2 SYDVKM. This CDR3 reads CASGGGNYGYTF. CDR3 in DNA: TGTGCCAGTGGGGGCGGAAACTATGGCTACACCTTC.